The clone carrying this T cell receptor beta chain appeared a single time. Its matching antigen is unknown. The data derive from a study of regulatory T cells. A couple of CD3G-deficient patients had more severe autoimmunity; all had some. Patients aged 2 to 39 years had fewer naive T cells. Amplification used 52 TRBV primers and 13 TRBJ primers. TCRdb keeps only in-frame clones here, not all; method: immunoSEQ multiplex PCR. The top ten hold 3% to 4.5% of the sample, which has 20,000 to 25,000 clones, over 85% seen once. Broader study findings: Control CD8+ cells showed a nonsignificant trend toward higher Shannon entropy than patient CD8+ cells.

The germline V gene encodes CDR1 MNHEY and CDR2 SMNVEV (reference sequence). This CDR3 contains 13 residues. Between the trimmed V and J ends, which lost 1 base and 4 bases, there was a span of 7 bases. The chain recombines TRBV27 with TRBJ2-5; D is uncertain. The source is a child aged 2-15 years with CD3G deficiency. The sequenced material came from CD8+ T cells sorted from blood. This chain's CDR3 is CASSLWSGETQYF. The CDR3 coding sequence is TGTGCCAGCAGTTTATGGTCTGGAGAGACCCAGTACTTC.